The rows below give T cell receptor beta chains drawn from one sample of a study of PD-L1 blockade in urothelial cancer. Data came from immunoSEQ multiplex PCR; TCRdb stores just in-frame clones and leaves some out. In the table there are some 20,000 clones, around nine tenths of which are singletons. The sample consisted of PBMCs, taken around atezolizumab (anti-PD-L1) treatment. These receptors all come from a man aged 65 to 85 with urothelial cancer. The CDR3 runs from the conserved cysteine through the conserved F or W. D genes are given only for firm matches. Rows give clone size only sometimes, using once, few, many, or a class for an expanded clone.

cdr3_nt: TGTGCCAGCAGCTTGGAGCTTCTATATGGCTACACCTTC; cdr3_aa: CASSLELLYGYTF; v_call: TRBV7-9; j_call: TRBJ1-2; clone_size: -; d_call: -
cdr3_nt: TGTGCCAGCAGCTGGACAGGGCAGTCAGAAGCTTTCTTT; cdr3_aa: CASSWTGQSEAFF; v_call: TRBV7-2; j_call: TRBJ1-1; clone_size: -; d_call: TRBD1
cdr3_nt: TGCGCCAGCAGCACCATCAGTGACAGGGTATTGGGGAATGAGCAGTTCTTC; cdr3_aa: CASSTISDRVLGNEQFF; v_call: TRBV5-1; j_call: TRBJ2-1; clone_size: few; d_call: TRBD1
cdr3_nt: TGCGCCAGCCATGGGGCCACCTATAATTCACCCCTCCACTTT; cdr3_aa: CASHGATYNSPLHF; v_call: TRBV10-2; j_call: TRBJ1-6; clone_size: -; d_call: -
cdr3_nt: TGTGCCAGCTCGGTAAACCACAAAACTGAAGCTTTCTTT; cdr3_aa: CASSVNHKTEAFF; v_call: TRBV18; j_call: TRBJ1-1; clone_size: -; d_call: -
cdr3_nt: TGTGCCAGCAGCTTTCGTAGGGAGCGGGGGTACAATCAGCCCCAGCATTTT; cdr3_aa: CASSFRRERGYNQPQHF; v_call: TRBV5-6; j_call: TRBJ1-5; clone_size: -; d_call: -
cdr3_nt: TGTGCCAGCACCCTGGACTCCCGCACCTACGAGCAGTACTTC; cdr3_aa: CASTLDSRTYEQYF; v_call: TRBV6-1; j_call: TRBJ2-7; clone_size: once; d_call: -
cdr3_nt: TGTGCCAGCAGCCACTACCTGGGACAGGACTACGAGCAGTACTTC; cdr3_aa: CASSHYLGQDYEQYF; v_call: TRBV11-2; j_call: TRBJ2-7; clone_size: -; d_call: TRBD1
cdr3_nt: TGTGCCAGCTCAACCATTGGAACAAGGGGTGAGCAGTTCTTC; cdr3_aa: CASSTIGTRGEQFF; v_call: TRBV18; j_call: TRBJ2-1; clone_size: -; d_call: -
cdr3_nt: TGTGCCAGCACCGAGGCGGCGAACACTGAAGCTTTCTTT; cdr3_aa: CASTEAANTEAFF; v_call: TRBV28; j_call: TRBJ1-1; clone_size: -; d_call: -
cdr3_nt: TGTGCCAGCAGCCCAGCGGGGATCTTCACAGATACGCAGTATTTT; cdr3_aa: CASSPAGIFTDTQYF; v_call: TRBV7-2; j_call: TRBJ2-3; clone_size: -; d_call: TRBD2
cdr3_nt: TGCAGCGTTGAAGAGGGCCCAAACGAGCAGTACTTC; cdr3_aa: CSVEEGPNEQYF; v_call: TRBV29-1; j_call: TRBJ2-7; clone_size: -; d_call: -
cdr3_nt: TGTGCCAGCTCACCTGGACAGGGGGAGGAAAAACTGTTTTTT; cdr3_aa: CASSPGQGEEKLFF; v_call: TRBV18; j_call: TRBJ1-4; clone_size: -; d_call: TRBD1
cdr3_nt: TGTGCCAGTAGTGGGGGGATGGTCGTGAACACTGAAGCTTTCTTT; cdr3_aa: CASSGGMVVNTEAFF; v_call: TRBV19; j_call: TRBJ1-1; clone_size: -; d_call: -
cdr3_nt: TGTGCCACTCAGACAGGGGGAAATTCACCCCTCCACTTT; cdr3_aa: CATQTGGNSPLHF; v_call: TRBV11-2; j_call: TRBJ1-6; clone_size: -; d_call: TRBD1
cdr3_nt: TGTGCCAGCAGTGAAGCGACAGGGACCTACGAGCAGTACTTC; cdr3_aa: CASSEATGTYEQYF; v_call: TRBV2; j_call: TRBJ2-7; clone_size: -; d_call: TRBD1
cdr3_nt: TGTGCCAGCTCCCGGGGGGGGCGGGGGGGTACCAACTCGACCACTAATACGCAGTATTTT; cdr3_aa: CASSRGGRGGTNSTTNTQYF; v_call: TRBV9; j_call: TRBJ2-3; clone_size: -; d_call: TRBD2
cdr3_nt: TGTGCCAGCAGCTTAGGTATTTTGGAGGGCGCGAAAAAACTGTTTTTT; cdr3_aa: CASSLGILEGAKKLFF; v_call: TRBV7-9; j_call: TRBJ1-4; clone_size: -; d_call: -
cdr3_nt: TGTGCCAGCAGCCCTCGGGGGGGCCGCCGGGGGGGCACTGAAGCTTTCTTT; cdr3_aa: CASSPRGGRRGGTEAFF; v_call: TRBV28; j_call: TRBJ1-1; clone_size: -; d_call: -
cdr3_nt: TGTGCCAGCGGCTCGACTAGCGGGGTGGCAAACATTCAGTACTTC; cdr3_aa: CASGSTSGVANIQYF; v_call: TRBV6-1; j_call: TRBJ2-4; clone_size: -; d_call: TRBD2
cdr3_nt: TGCGCCAGCAGCTCCTCTCTAACGACAGGGGGCAAGGCTAATGAAAAACTGTTTTTT; cdr3_aa: CASSSSLTTGGKANEKLFF; v_call: TRBV5-1; j_call: TRBJ1-4; clone_size: -; d_call: TRBD1
cdr3_nt: TGTGCCAGCAGTTTACAGGGGTCCCCCTCCTACGAGCAGTACTTC; cdr3_aa: CASSLQGSPSYEQYF; v_call: TRBV6-5; j_call: TRBJ2-7; clone_size: -; d_call: TRBD1
cdr3_nt: TGCGCCAGCATCCTACAGGGGGCCTTTAACACAGATACGCAGTATTTT; cdr3_aa: CASILQGAFNTDTQYF; v_call: TRBV10-1; j_call: TRBJ2-3; clone_size: -; d_call: TRBD1
cdr3_nt: TGCGCCAGCAGCTTGTATTCCGGGGGGCCCTCCTACAATGAGCAGTTCTTC; cdr3_aa: CASSLYSGGPSYNEQFF; v_call: TRBV5-1; j_call: TRBJ2-1; clone_size: -; d_call: -
cdr3_nt: TGTGCCAGCAGCTTAAGGGGCTACGAGCAGTACTTC; cdr3_aa: CASSLRGYEQYF; v_call: TRBV7-2; j_call: TRBJ2-7; clone_size: -; d_call: -
cdr3_nt: TGTGCCAGCACCCTCCGGGGTCAGGGGGCGTTTGAGACCCAGTACTTC; cdr3_aa: CASTLRGQGAFETQYF; v_call: TRBV9; j_call: TRBJ2-5; clone_size: -; d_call: TRBD1
cdr3_nt: TGTGCCAGCAGCTTAGGGCTAGCGGGGACCTACAATGAGCAGTTCTTC; cdr3_aa: CASSLGLAGTYNEQFF; v_call: TRBV11-3; j_call: TRBJ2-1; clone_size: -; d_call: TRBD2
cdr3_nt: TGTGCCAGCAGTCTCCTAACAGGGGGGACAGATACGCAGTATTTT; cdr3_aa: CASSLLTGGTDTQYF; v_call: TRBV6-4; j_call: TRBJ2-3; clone_size: once; d_call: TRBD1
cdr3_nt: TGCGCCAGCACTCCGGGATCCCAAAGTCTTGCCAGCCCCCTCCACTTT; cdr3_aa: CASTPGSQSLASPLHF; v_call: TRBV5-1; j_call: TRBJ1-6; clone_size: -; d_call: -
cdr3_nt: TGTGCCAGCAGCCTCACTGCTAGCACAGATACGCAGTATTTT; cdr3_aa: CASSLTASTDTQYF; v_call: TRBV7-2; j_call: TRBJ2-3; clone_size: -; d_call: -
cdr3_nt: TGTGCCAGCAGAAGACTTTTCCCCAGCAATCAGCCCCAGCATTTT; cdr3_aa: CASRRLFPSNQPQHF; v_call: TRBV6-1; j_call: TRBJ1-5; clone_size: once; d_call: -
cdr3_nt: TGCAGCGTTGACGCAGGTCGGAACCAAGAGACCCAGTACTTC; cdr3_aa: CSVDAGRNQETQYF; v_call: TRBV29-1; j_call: TRBJ2-5; clone_size: -; d_call: -
cdr3_nt: TGTGCCAGCAGTGAAAGTCAGGGGAGCGTTGGAAACACCATATATTTT; cdr3_aa: CASSESQGSVGNTIYF; v_call: TRBV6-1; j_call: TRBJ1-3; clone_size: -; d_call: -
cdr3_nt: TGTGCCAGCAGCCGGGTGCCGAACACTGAAGCTTTCTTT; cdr3_aa: CASSRVPNTEAFF; v_call: TRBV9; j_call: TRBJ1-1; clone_size: -; d_call: -
cdr3_nt: TGTGCTAGTGGTTTGTATGAGCGGCGATTCTCGGAGCAGTTCTTC; cdr3_aa: CASGLYERRFSEQFF; v_call: TRBV12-5; j_call: TRBJ2-1; clone_size: -; d_call: -
cdr3_nt: TGCGCCAGCAGTGAGGCAGGGTGGGGCAATCAGCCCCAGCATTTT; cdr3_aa: CASSEAGWGNQPQHF; v_call: TRBV10-2; j_call: TRBJ1-5; clone_size: -; d_call: -
cdr3_nt: TGTGCCAGTACCTCAGGACAGGGTTTATCTAGTCAGCCCCAGCATTTT; cdr3_aa: CASTSGQGLSSQPQHF; v_call: TRBV19; j_call: TRBJ1-5; clone_size: -; d_call: TRBD1
cdr3_nt: TGTGCCAGCAGACAAATGACAGGGGGAAACGAGCAGTACTTC; cdr3_aa: CASRQMTGGNEQYF; v_call: TRBV5-6; j_call: TRBJ2-7; clone_size: -; d_call: TRBD1
cdr3_nt: TGTGCCAGTAGGCCGGGGACAGGGGAAAACGCCCCACAGTATTTT; cdr3_aa: CASRPGTGENAPQYF; v_call: TRBV19; j_call: TRBJ2-3; clone_size: -; d_call: TRBD1
cdr3_nt: TGTGCCAGCAGCACAGGGTTGGGGAACACTGAAGCTTTCTTT; cdr3_aa: CASSTGLGNTEAFF; v_call: TRBV6-5; j_call: TRBJ1-1; clone_size: -; d_call: -
cdr3_nt: TGTGCCAGCAGTTACTCATTAGGCACAGATACGCAGTATTTT; cdr3_aa: CASSYSLGTDTQYF; v_call: TRBV6-5; j_call: TRBJ2-3; clone_size: -; d_call: -
cdr3_nt: TGTGCCAGTAGTCCTCCGGGACAGGGTCACTATGGCTACACCTTC; cdr3_aa: CASSPPGQGHYGYTF; v_call: TRBV19; j_call: TRBJ1-2; clone_size: -; d_call: TRBD1
cdr3_nt: TGTGCCAGCAGTGAATTGGTTACATCAGAGACCCAGTACTTC; cdr3_aa: CASSELVTSETQYF; v_call: TRBV2; j_call: TRBJ2-5; clone_size: -; d_call: -
cdr3_nt: TGCGCCAGCAGCCAAGATGGACCGCAGGGAACCTACGAGCAGTACTTC; cdr3_aa: CASSQDGPQGTYEQYF; v_call: TRBV4-1; j_call: TRBJ2-7; clone_size: -; d_call: -
cdr3_nt: TGTGCCACCAGAACGGGGGGCGGTCAGCCCCAGCATTTT; cdr3_aa: CATRTGGGQPQHF; v_call: TRBV6-5; j_call: TRBJ1-5; clone_size: -; d_call: -
cdr3_nt: TGTGCCAGCAGTGAGGGGGCGCACACTGAAGCTTTCTTT; cdr3_aa: CASSEGAHTEAFF; v_call: TRBV6-1; j_call: TRBJ1-1; clone_size: -; d_call: -
cdr3_nt: TGTGCCAGCAGCTTTTCGCGGGGTGGCACAGATACGCAGTATTTT; cdr3_aa: CASSFSRGGTDTQYF; v_call: TRBV11-2; j_call: TRBJ2-3; clone_size: -; d_call: -
cdr3_nt: TGTGCCAGCAGCTTCAGACAGGGGCCCTACGAGCAGTACTTC; cdr3_aa: CASSFRQGPYEQYF; v_call: TRBV7-9; j_call: TRBJ2-7; clone_size: -; d_call: TRBD1
cdr3_nt: TGTGCCAGCAGCTCCGCCTCAGGGGGTAGCTCCTACAATGAGCAGTTCTTC; cdr3_aa: CASSSASGGSSYNEQFF; v_call: TRBV5-8; j_call: TRBJ2-1; clone_size: -; d_call: TRBD1
cdr3_nt: TGTGCCAGCTTGGCCGGAGTCTCCTACGAGCAGTACTTC; cdr3_aa: CASLAGVSYEQYF; v_call: TRBV6-1; j_call: TRBJ2-7; clone_size: -; d_call: -
cdr3_nt: TGTGCCAGTGCGTCGAATGGTTTGACTAATGAAAAACTGTTTTTT; cdr3_aa: CASASNGLTNEKLFF; v_call: TRBV19; j_call: TRBJ1-4; clone_size: -; d_call: -
cdr3_nt: TGTGCCAGCAGCCCAGGGGTTATTGGAAACACCATATATTTT; cdr3_aa: CASSPGVIGNTIYF; v_call: TRBV6-1; j_call: TRBJ1-3; clone_size: -; d_call: -
cdr3_nt: TGTGCCAGCAGCTTAGGACAAACCTATGGCTACACCTTC; cdr3_aa: CASSLGQTYGYTF; v_call: TRBV5-6; j_call: TRBJ1-2; clone_size: -; d_call: -